Each of the 18 T cell receptor beta chains below was sequenced from the same sample in a study of PD-L1 blockade in urothelial cancer. Profiled with immunoSEQ multiplex PCR; TCRdb holds only in-frame clones, not every one. The table shows approximately 30,000 clones, with around 86% occurring only once. The source was PBMCs, collected around atezolizumab (anti-PD-L1) treatment. The receptors stem from a man between 50 and 59 years old with urothelial cancer.

The chain employs TRBV11-2 and TRBJ2-7; D remains unclear. Germline CDR1 SGHAT, CDR2 FQNNGV. V shed 0 bases and J shed 0 bases, with 6 bases lying between them. This CDR3 comprises 14 residues. CDR3 bases: TGTGCCAGCAGCTTAGAGCGGAGCTCCTACGAGCAGTACGTC. This codes for CASSLERSSYEQYV.

V usage is TRBV7-9 and J usage is TRBJ2-3; 9 positions agree with TRBD2. V lost 0 bases to trimming and J lost 5 bases; unmatched junction nucleotides: 15. The CDR3 is 19 amino acids. Germline lookup yields CDR1 SEHNR and CDR2 FQNEAQ (reference sequence). As DNA, the CDR3 is TGTGCCAGCAGCTTAGCTTGGGCCTTTAGCGGGGGCCGGGGAGATACGCAGTATTTT. Translation: CASSLAWAFSGGRGDTQYF.

The chain links TRBV4-1 to TRBJ2-2; 9 bases are a match to TRBD2. V shed 1 base, J shed 0 bases, and the junction held 3 bases outside the gene matches. The CDR3 contains 17 residues. Germline V CDR1 and CDR2: MGHRA, YSYEKL. In nucleotides, the CDR3 is TGCGCCAGCAGCCAAGGTAGCGGGGGCGCGAACACCGGGGAGCTGTTTTTT. Translated: CASSQGSGGANTGELFF.

The gene calls are TRBV6-6 and TRBJ1-2; D is undetermined. The V gene lost 4 bases and the J gene lost 1 base, with 7 bases spanning the gap. Germline CDR1 and CDR2: MNHNY and SVGAGI (reference sequence). This CDR3 is built from 13 residues. The chain's CDR3 is CASSSQNNYGYTF. The CDR3 region has the DNA TGTGCCAGCAGTTCCCAGAATAACTATGGCTACACCTTC.

The rearrangement joins TRBV4-2 to TRBJ2-1; no clear D gene. The CDR3 is 12 residues long. V was shortened by 3 bases and J by 10 bases, with 10 bases between the two germline ends. Germline V gene data show CDR1 as LGHNA and CDR2 as YNFKEQ. This CDR3 reads CASSQVYKEQFF. As DNA, the CDR3 is TGTGCCAGCAGCCAGGTCTATAAAGAGCAGTTCTTC.

This clone was found a few times. The genes are TRBV6-6 and TRBJ1-3; 7 nucleotides align to TRBD1. J lost 0 bases, V lost 8 bases, and 7 bases had no gene match. From germline, CDR1 is MNHNY and CDR2 SVGAGI (reference sequence). The CDR3 is made up of 15 amino acids. Here the CDR3 DNA reads TGTGCCAGCGGCCCAGGGACAGCCTCTGGAAACACCATATATTTT. It yields the protein CASGPGTASGNTIYF.

The gene calls are TRBV5-1 and TRBJ1-4, with D perhaps TRBD1 (5 bases). The CDR3 sequence is 14 residues long. Germline CDR1 and CDR2: SGHRS and YFSETQ. The germline V and J ends were trimmed by 0 bases and 7 bases, with 10 bases remaining between them. The CDR3 spells CASSLERGSEKLFF. The CDR3 bases are TGCGCCAGCAGCTTGGAAAGGGGTAGTGAAAAACTGTTTTTT.

This chain connects TRBV7-9 to TRBJ1-2; TRBD1 agrees at 7 bases. The CDR3 has 15 residues. Germline CDR1 SEHNR, CDR2 FQNEAQ (reference sequence). The V gene end was trimmed by 4 bases and the J gene end by 5 bases; junction bases not matched to a gene: 10. CDR3 in amino acids: CASSSDGTVQYGYTF. In nucleotides, the CDR3 is TGTGCCAGCAGCTCGGACGGGACAGTACAATATGGCTACACCTTC.

J is TRBJ1-1 and V is TRBV29-1; possible D gene TRBD1, 6 bases. The germline V and J ends were trimmed by 6 bases and 2 bases, with 7 bases remaining between them. The CDR3 extends over 11 amino acids. Germline V CDR1 and CDR2: SQVTM, ANQGSEA. CDR3 residues: CSVQGNTEAFF. CDR3 nucleotide sequence: TGCAGCGTACAGGGAAACACTGAAGCTTTCTTT.

The chain combines TRBV15 with TRBJ1-6; 9 bases fit TRBD1. Per the germline V gene, CDR1 is LNHNV and CDR2 is YYDKDF (reference sequence). V gave up 5 bases and J gave up 7 bases; unmatched junction bases: 3. This CDR3 contains 14 residues. CDR3 sequence reads: CATSRTGENSPLHF. In nucleotides, the CDR3 is TGTGCCACCAGCCGGACAGGGGAAAATTCACCCCTCCACTTT.

J is TRBJ1-1 and V is TRBV6-5; D remains ambiguous. This CDR3 is built from 14 residues. Trimming stripped 2 bases from V and 1 base from J, with 8 bases between. Per germline, CDR1 MNHEY and CDR2 SVGAGI. In nucleotides, the CDR3 is TGTGCCAGCAGTTACGTTCCGGGGAACACTGAAGCTTTCTTT. This encodes CASSYVPGNTEAFF.

The rearrangement joins TRBV10-2 to TRBJ1-1; maybe TRBD1 (5 bases). Germline loops: CDR1 WSHSY, CDR2 SAAADI. Trimming stripped 8 bases from V and 1 base from J, with 11 bases between. The CDR3 is 13 amino acids. The CDR3 DNA reads as TGCGCCAGCGAAGACAGACCGAACACTGAAGCTTTCTTT. It specifies CASEDRPNTEAFF.

With respect to this clone: This specimen includes other DNA sequences encoding the same CDR3. V usage is TRBV5-4 and J usage is TRBJ1-3; D ambiguous. Deletions cut 2 bases from V and 3 bases from J, with 9 bases between. The CDR3 consists of 14 residues. Germline V gene data show CDR1 as SGHNT and CDR2 as YYREEE (reference sequence). The chain's CDR3 is CASSLAGGGNTIYF. DNA of the CDR3: TGTGCCAGCAGCTTAGCCGGTGGTGGAAACACCATATATTTT.

The rearrangement links TRBV27 to TRBJ1-6; D unresolved. CDR1 and CDR2 (germline): MNHEY, SMNVEV (reference sequence). V shed 3 bases and J shed 3 bases, with 9 bases lying between them. The CDR3 is made up of 15 amino acids. The DNA of the CDR3 is TGTGCCAGCAGTTTCAACGGTAACTATAATTCACCCCTCCACTTT. It encodes CASSFNGNYNSPLHF.

The chain recombines TRBV7-9 with TRBJ2-2; 10 positions agree with TRBD2. Germline CDR1 is SEHNR and CDR2 is FQNEAQ (reference sequence). This CDR3 is built from 14 residues. The junction had 3 bases not matched to a gene; V was cut back by 7 bases and J by 4 bases. This chain's CDR3 is CASTLAGVTGELFF. CDR3 DNA sequence: TGTGCCAGCACTCTAGCGGGGGTCACCGGGGAGCTGTTTTTT.

This chain links TRBV7-9 with TRBJ1-3, with D maybe TRBD1 (6 bases). CDR1 is SEHNR, CDR2 FQNEAQ, per germline (reference sequence). V lost 1 base, J lost 2 bases, and 9 bases lay in between. The CDR3 covers 15 residues. CDR3 in amino acids: CASSLVSGAGNTIYF. CDR3 nucleotides: TGTGCCAGCAGCTTAGTGTCAGGGGCTGGAAACACCATATATTTT. Drawing the rest from reference TRBV7-9 and TRBJ1-3, the complete variable domain is DTGVSQNPRHKITKRGQNVTFRCDPISEHNRLYWYRQTLGQGPEFLTYFQNEAQLEKSRLLSDRFSAERPKGSFSTLEIQRTEQGDSAMYLCASSLVSGAGNTIYFGEGSWLTVV.

J is TRBJ1-5 and V is TRBV6-1; D might be TRBD1 (5 bases). Germline assignment: CDR1 MNHNS and CDR2 SASEGT. Trimming shortened V by 4 bases and J by 4 bases, and 8 bases separated the two germline ends. This CDR3 is built from 13 residues. Here the CDR3 DNA reads TGTGCCAGCAGTGTAAAGGGGAATCAGCCCCAGCATTTT. It codes for CASSVKGNQPQHF.

The chain carries TRBV11-2 and TRBJ1-6; D is uncertain. Per germline, CDR1 SGHAT and CDR2 FQNNGV. V gave up 5 bases and J gave up 7 bases, with 12 bases separating them. The CDR3 spans 14 residues. The CDR3 spells CASSRGGVNSPLHF. DNA of the CDR3: TGTGCCAGCAGCCGCGGCGGAGTCAATTCACCCCTCCACTTT.